A few counts support the clone carrying this T cell receptor (beta chain). No antigen is known for it. Treatment of the sample: treatment-naive control, cytoreductive nephrectomy. Control tumors came from treatment-naive patients without prior radiation. The tumor was a clear cell renal cell carcinoma. Control tumor donors were several females and 11 males, median age roughly 57 years. Sequencing used immunoSEQ multiplex PCR; TCRdb keeps in-frame clones, though not all of them. Found here are approximately 16,000 clones, about 53% of them singletons; the top ten hold roughly a tenth. This sample was taken from a study of radiation and T cells in renal cell carcinoma. Study results and limitations: Dominant CDR3 motifs were more common in irradiated tumors than controls.

The CDR3 is 17 amino acids. Trimming stripped 0 bases from V and 0 bases from J, with 14 bases between. Per the germline V gene, CDR1 is SGHVS and CDR2 is FNYEAQ. V and J are TRBV7-6 and TRBJ1-1; D is ambiguous. This clonotype was sampled from a man in his forties with renal cell carcinoma. Sequencing used tumor tissue, obtained from a patient whose treatment was nephrectomy without radiotherapy. CDR3 DNA sequence: TGTGCCAGCAGCTTAGCTCTCAAGGAACAGTTGAACACTGAAGCTTTCTTT. Its protein product is CASSLALKEQLNTEAFF.